These T cell receptor beta chains were read from a single sample in a study of blood T cell repertoires in COVID-19. The assay was immunoSEQ multiplex PCR, and TCRdb's table has in-frame clones only and misses some. The table has 490,000 or so clones, about 88% seen once. The specimen was PBMCs or T cells enriched from blood (not recorded which). The source is a woman in her fifties or sixties who had recovered from COVID-19. Each CDR3 is given with its conserved first and last residue. The order of the fields is clone size, D gene, V gene, J gene, CDR3 protein, CDR3 DNA. The D gene is left open where the match is weak. Some rows have no size entry. The others give once, few or many, or a class for an expanded clone.

NA,NA,TRBV25-1,TRBJ1-1,CASSEPGPVSEAFF,TGTGCCAGCAGTGAGCCAGGGCCAGTTAGTGAAGCTTTCTTT
NA,NA,TRBV7-2,TRBJ2-7,CASSLAGSGSYEQYF,TGTGCCAGCAGCTTAGCGGGGTCGGGGTCCTACGAGCAGTACTTC
NA,TRBD1,TRBV24-1,TRBJ2-2,CATSPRGTGPGELFF,TGTGCCACCAGCCCCCGAGGGACAGGGCCCGGGGAGCTGTTTTTT
NA,TRBD1,TRBV27,TRBJ2-1,CASRDRGAYNEQFF,TGTGCCAGCCGGGACAGGGGGGCCTACAATGAGCAGTTCTTC
NA,TRBD1,TRBV7-9,TRBJ1-5,CASSLGGTGRQPQHF,TGTGCCAGCAGCTTAGGAGGGACAGGGAGACAGCCCCAGCATTTT
NA,TRBD1,TRBV7-2,TRBJ2-2,CASSRGQQNTGELFF,TGTGCCAGCAGCCGGGGACAGCAAAACACCGGGGAGCTGTTTTTT
few,NA,TRBV7-9,TRBJ2-3,CASSPPEGSDSGTQYF,TGTGCCAGCAGCCCCCCCGAGGGTAGTGATTCCGGTACGCAGTATTTT
NA,TRBD2,TRBV9,TRBJ2-3,CASSDIAGASTDTQYF,TGTGCCAGCAGCGACATAGCGGGGGCGAGCACAGATACGCAGTATTTT
NA,TRBD1,TRBV11-3,TRBJ1-6,CASSSVPGQGRVSPLHF,TGTGCCAGCAGCTCTGTCCCGGGACAGGGGCGAGTTTCACCCCTCCACTTT
few,NA,TRBV28,TRBJ1-2,CASSGPGSGNYGYTF,TGTGCCAGCAGTGGCCCCGGGAGCGGTAACTATGGCTACACCTTC
NA,TRBD2,TRBV10-2,TRBJ2-2,CASRLAGGVGTGELFF,TGCGCCAGCAGACTAGCGGGGGGTGTGGGCACCGGGGAGCTGTTTTTT
NA,TRBD2,TRBV4-2,TRBJ2-1,CASSQEGGNSGGPYNEQFF,TGTGCCAGCAGCCAAGAGGGAGGGAATAGCGGGGGACCCTACAATGAGCAGTTCTTC
once,TRBD1,TRBV4-1,TRBJ1-2,CASSHTGGSYGYTF,TGCGCCAGCAGCCACACAGGGGGAAGCTATGGCTACACCTTC
NA,TRBD2,TRBV7-2,TRBJ2-5,CASSLGLAGGPGTQYF,TGTGCCAGCAGCCTGGGACTAGCGGGGGGCCCGGGGACCCAGTACTTC
NA,NA,TRBV10-3,TRBJ1-5,CAISESSLSQPQHF,TGTGCCATCAGTGAGTCTAGTCTGAGCCAGCCCCAGCATTTT
NA,TRBD1,TRBV5-4,TRBJ2-1,CASSSDRGNEQFF,TGTGCCAGCAGCTCGGACAGGGGAAATGAGCAGTTCTTC
once,TRBD1,TRBV4-1,TRBJ2-1,CASSVTPGQAYNEQFF,TGCGCCAGCAGCGTTACCCCGGGACAGGCCTACAATGAGCAGTTCTTC
NA,TRBD2,TRBV7-8,TRBJ2-3,CASSVQAGGSTDTQYF,TGTGCCAGCAGCGTCCAAGCGGGGGGGAGCACAGATACGCAGTATTTT
NA,NA,TRBV5-1,TRBJ1-4,CASSLGDTTNEKLFF,TGCGCCAGCAGCTTGGGGGACACAACTAATGAAAAACTGTTTTTT
NA,TRBD1,TRBV2,TRBJ1-1,CASRGDRGEKAFF,TGTGCCAGCAGAGGAGACAGGGGGGAGAAAGCTTTCTTT
NA,TRBD1,TRBV27,TRBJ1-2,CASSPRQGVHGYTF,TGTGCCAGCAGTCCGCGCCAGGGGGTCCATGGCTACACCTTC
once,NA,TRBV7-2,TRBJ1-1,CASSPYLRGRGTEAFF,TGTGCCAGCAGCCCCTACCTTCGTGGTCGTGGCACTGAAGCTTTCTTT
NA,NA,TRBV6-5,TRBJ1-5,CASSFATGPSNQPQHF,TGTGCCAGCAGTTTCGCTACAGGCCCCAGCAATCAGCCCCAGCATTTT
NA,NA,TRBV15,TRBJ1-5,CATSSIIVGDTQPQHF,TGTGCCACCAGCAGCATCATAGTAGGGGACACTCAGCCCCAGCATTTT
once,TRBD2,TRBV5-1,TRBJ2-3,CASSLGLAGEDTQYF,TGCGCCAGCAGCTTGGGTCTAGCGGGGGAAGATACGCAGTATTTT
few,NA,TRBV19,TRBJ1-5,CASSKALNQPQHF,TGTGCCAGTAGTAAAGCTCTCAATCAGCCCCAGCATTTT
NA,NA,TRBV29-1,TRBJ1-1,CSVQGGDTEAFF,TGCAGCGTTCAAGGGGGGGATACTGAAGCTTTCTTT
NA,NA,TRBV7-2,TRBJ2-1,CASSSRITNEQFF,TGTGCCAGCAGCTCCAGGATTACAAATGAGCAGTTCTTC
NA,TRBD2,TRBV4-2,TRBJ2-1,CASSPGVAGRDEQFF,TGTGCCAGCAGCCCCGGGGTAGCGGGGCGCGATGAGCAGTTCTTC
NA,TRBD1,TRBV5-1,TRBJ2-5,CASRRADREETQYF,TGCGCCAGCAGGCGTGCGGACAGGGAAGAGACCCAGTACTTC
NA,TRBD1,TRBV7-9,TRBJ1-2,CASTTDRIPNYGYTF,TGTGCCAGCACCACGGACAGGATCCCCAACTATGGCTACACCTTC
NA,TRBD1,TRBV2,TRBJ1-2,CASTAQTGLYGYTF,TGTGCCAGCACCGCCCAGACAGGGCTCTATGGCTACACCTTC
NA,TRBD1,TRBV27,TRBJ2-6,CASSQRQGRTSGANVLTF,TGTGCCAGCAGCCAAAGACAGGGACGGACGTCTGGGGCCAACGTCCTGACTTTC
NA,TRBD1,TRBV6-1,TRBJ1-1,CASSERTGEAFF,TGTGCCAGCAGTGAACGGACAGGCGAAGCTTTCTTT
NA,NA,TRBV4-1,TRBJ1-6,CASSQEKRLGGMESPLHF,TGCGCCAGCAGCCAAGAGAAGAGGCTCGGGGGGATGGAGTCACCCCTCCACTTT
NA,TRBD1,TRBV5-4,TRBJ1-1,CAGRQGTNTEAFF,TGTGCCGGGAGACAGGGAACGAACACTGAAGCTTTCTTT
NA,NA,TRBV7-2,TRBJ1-6,CASSFQGTGNSPLHF,TGTGCCAGCAGCTTCCAGGGGACGGGGAATTCACCCCTCCACTTT
NA,NA,TRBV27,TRBJ2-2,CASSPYTGELFF,TGTGCCAGCAGTCCTTACACCGGGGAGCTGTTTTTT
NA,NA,TRBV18,TRBJ1-6,CASSPRSSYNSPLHF,TGTGCCAGCTCCCCGAGGAGCTCCTATAATTCACCCCTCCACTTT
NA,TRBD1,TRBV30,TRBJ1-1,CAWRDTGGDTEAFF,TGTGCCTGGAGGGATACAGGGGGGGACACTGAAGCTTTCTTT
few,TRBD1,TRBV19,TRBJ2-2,CASSQGQGMRTGELFF,TGTGCCAGCAGTCAAGGACAGGGGATGCGGACCGGGGAGCTGTTTTTT